Listed here is a single TCR beta chain. Its specificity is not known. The data originate from a study of shared clonotypes between healthy human individuals. General study findings and limits: Sampling covered nothing but blood. Tissue TCR repertoires likely differ from those found in blood.

There are 15 residues in the CDR3. The junction had 8 bases not matched to a gene; V was cut back by 9 bases and J by 7 bases. Germline CDR1 is MDHEN and CDR2 is SYDVKM. Over several immunoSEQ plates, each subset's genomic DNA was distributed in even portions. Data came from immunoSEQ multiplex PCR; TCRdb stores just in-frame clones and leaves some out. This table has about 380,000 clones, roughly 96% appearing once. CD8 memory fractions consisted of CD45RO+ and CCR7-negative CD45RA+ TemRA cells together. The source of this sequence is a man younger than 40 in good health. V and J are TRBV28 and TRBJ2-5; 16 nucleotides align to TRBD2. The sample taken for sequencing was memory CD8+ T cells sorted from blood. The subset denotes: CD45RO+ cells pooled with CCR7-negative TemRA cells. This chain's CDR3 is CASPGTSGRAGTQYF. CDR3 nucleotide sequence: TGTGCCAGTCCCGGGACTAGCGGGAGGGCCGGGACCCAGTACTTC.